The rows below give T cell receptor beta chains drawn from one sample of a study of T cell responses to AZD1222 COVID-19 vaccine. Profiling relied on immunoSEQ multiplex PCR, and the TCRdb table lists in-frame clones only, not all of them. The sample has 83,000 or so clones, roughly 90% seen once; the top ten hold 6.9%. Specimen: peripheral blood, collected 28 days after the second AZD1222 dose. Every receptor here comes from an adult who received the AZD1222 COVID-19 vaccine. Each CDR3 is given with its conserved first and last residue. Each record gives: D gene, clone size, J gene, V gene, CDR3 DNA, CDR3 protein. The D gene is left open where the match is weak. Expanded clones are given a class, and other clones once, few, many or no size at all.

>NA|NA|TRBJ1-4|TRBV2
TGTGCCAGCAGTGGGGAACTAGTTGAAAAACTGTTTTTT
CASSGELVEKLFF
>TRBD2|NA|TRBJ2-1|TRBV7-8
TGTGCCAGCAGCCGAGAAGGGACTAGCGGGAGTGGTGAGCAGTTCTTC
CASSREGTSGSGEQFF
>NA|few|TRBJ2-7|TRBV10-1
TGCGCCAGCAGTGAAACTCAGGAGCCCGGGGAGCAGTACTTC
CASSETQEPGEQYF
>NA|NA|TRBJ2-2|TRBV4-1
TGCGCCAGCAGCCAAGTTTTTGCAGGGGCGACCGGGGAGCTGTTTTTT
CASSQVFAGATGELFF
>NA|NA|TRBJ1-6|TRBV15
TGTGCCACCAGCAGAGATAAGATCCTCCGCCATACCAATTCACCCCTCCACTTT
CATSRDKILRHTNSPLHF
>TRBD2|NA|TRBJ2-4|TRBV6-5
TGTGCCAGCAGAGGACTAGCGGGAGCCAAAAACATTCAGTACTTC
CASRGLAGAKNIQYF
>NA|NA|TRBJ2-2|TRBV12-3/TRBV12-4
TGTGCCAGCAGTTTTGGAGGGACCGGGGAGCTGTTTTTT
CASSFGGTGELFF
>TRBD2|NA|TRBJ2-1|TRBV6-4
TGTGCCAGCAGTGAATCGTTAGCGGGGGGCAATGAGCAGTTCTTC
CASSESLAGGNEQFF
>NA|NA|TRBJ1-1|TRBV6-2/TRBV6-3
TGTGCCAGCAGTGAGGCGGGTGATCGGACTGAAGCTTTCTTT
CASSEAGDRTEAFF
>TRBD2|NA|TRBJ2-5|TRBV7-9
TGTGCCAGCAGCTTAGGTCTAGCGGGAGTACAAGAGACCCAGTACTTC
CASSLGLAGVQETQYF
>NA|few|TRBJ1-5|TRBV29-1
TGCAGCGTTTCTTGGGGGAATCAGCCCCAGCATTTT
CSVSWGNQPQHF
>NA|once|TRBJ1-6|TRBV6-6
TGTGCCAGCAGTCCTACCCCACTTGGGATGGATTCACCCCTCCACTTT
CASSPTPLGMDSPLHF
>NA|NA|TRBJ1-2|TRBV5-1
TGCGCCAGCAGCTTTACAGGGTCGGCTGACTATGGCTACACCTTC
CASSFTGSADYGYTF
>TRBD1|NA|TRBJ1-5|TRBV10-1
TGCGCCAGCAGGGACAGGGTTGGTCAGCCCCAGCATTTT
CASRDRVGQPQHF
>NA|NA|TRBJ1-4|TRBV28
TGTGCCAGCAGCTCCGGGGAGGCAGGGGCTGAAAAACTGTTTTTT
CASSSGEAGAEKLFF
>NA|NA|TRBJ1-1|TRBV5-1
TGCGCCAGCAGCTTGAGGACTATGAACACTGAAGCTTTCTTT
CASSLRTMNTEAFF
>TRBD1|NA|TRBJ2-7|TRBV19
TGTGCCAGTACGGGACAGGGGCACCACGAGCAGTACTTC
CASTGQGHHEQYF
>TRBD2|NA|TRBJ2-1|TRBV29-1
TGCAGCGTTGGAGCGGGAGGGCCTAGCTCCTACAATGAGCAGTTCTTC
CSVGAGGPSSYNEQFF
>NA|NA|TRBJ2-1|TRBV5-1
TGCGCCAGCAGCTTGGCAGGGAGCTCCTACAATGAGCAGTTCTTC
CASSLAGSSYNEQFF
>NA|NA|TRBJ2-1|TRBV4-1
TGCGCCAGCAGCTCAGGACGGAATTCCTACAATGAGCAGTTCTTC
CASSSGRNSYNEQFF
>TRBD1|NA|TRBJ2-1|TRBV4-1
TGCGCCAGCAGCCACAGATCTGGGACAGGGGCCAATGAGCAGTTCTTC
CASSHRSGTGANEQFF
>TRBD2|NA|TRBJ2-1|TRBV29-1
TGCAGCGTCCGAGGGACTAGCGGGAGATGGGGCAATGAGCAGTTCTTC
CSVRGTSGRWGNEQFF
>TRBD1|NA|TRBJ1-4|TRBV18
TGTGCCAGCTCCCTGGACAGGGGAAATGAAAAACTGTTTTTT
CASSLDRGNEKLFF
>NA|NA|TRBJ1-2|TRBV28
TGTGCCAGCAGTTTAATAAGGGTGAAGAGCTATGGCTACACCTTC
CASSLIRVKSYGYTF
>NA|once|TRBJ1-1|TRBV27
TGTGCCAGCAGTTCCCTGGGGGGTTCCACTGAAGCTTTCTTT
CASSSLGGSTEAFF
>TRBD2|NA|TRBJ2-1|TRBV19
TGTGCCAGCTCCCCGCTAGCGGGAGGGCCTAATGAGCAGTTCTTC
CASSPLAGGPNEQFF
>TRBD1|NA|TRBJ2-5|TRBV9
TGTGCCAGCAGCGTAGGGTCCAGGGGGCAGGCGACCCAGTACTTC
CASSVGSRGQATQYF
>TRBD1|NA|TRBJ1-2|TRBV2
TGTGCCAGCAGTGTACAGGGGAACTATGGCTACACCTTC
CASSVQGNYGYTF
>TRBD1|NA|TRBJ1-5|TRBV5-5
TGTGCCAGCAGCAGGACCGGGACAGGGGCGAATCAGCCCCAGCATTTT
CASSRTGTGANQPQHF
>NA|once|TRBJ1-3|TRBV28
TGTGCCAGCAGCCCAGGGATTTCCCTCGGAAACACCATATATTTT
CASSPGISLGNTIYF
>TRBD2|NA|TRBJ2-7|TRBV4-2
TGTGCCAGCAGCCAAGAGTCCCCTAGCGGGAGCCCCTACGAGCAGTACTTC
CASSQESPSGSPYEQYF
>NA|few|TRBJ2-3|TRBV24-1
TGTGCCACCAGTGATTTCTCGACGGACTCTCCCACAGATACGCAGTATTTT
CATSDFSTDSPTDTQYF
>TRBD1|few|TRBJ1-1|TRBV19
TGTGCCAGTGCTGGACAGGGGGGGACTGAAGCTTTCTTT
CASAGQGGTEAFF
>TRBD1|NA|TRBJ1-2|TRBV3-1/TRBV3-2
TGTGCCAGCAGCCCTTCCCGGGACAGCCCCTATGGCTACACCTTC
CASSPSRDSPYGYTF
>TRBD1|NA|TRBJ1-6|TRBV6-5
TGTGCCAGCAGGACAGGGGGCAATAATTCACCCCTCCACTTT
CASRTGGNNSPLHF
>NA|NA|TRBJ2-7|TRBV2
TGTGCCAGCAGTGAAGCAACAGGGCCGGGGGAGCAGTACTTC
CASSEATGPGEQYF
>TRBD1|NA|TRBJ2-1|TRBV7-8
TGTGCCAGCAGCTTATACGGTCAGGGGGATGAGCAGTTCTTC
CASSLYGQGDEQFF
>NA|once|TRBJ1-1|TRBV29-1
TGCAGCGTTGCCGGGGGTTCTGAAGCTTTCTTT
CSVAGGSEAFF
>TRBD1|NA|TRBJ1-1|TRBV14
TGTGCCAGCAGCCACGGACAGGTAACAAACGCTGAAGCTTTCTTT
CASSHGQVTNAEAFF
>TRBD2|once|TRBJ2-3|TRBV5-1
TGCGCCAGCAGCCCCCCTAGCGGGAGAGCAGATACGCAGTATTTT
CASSPPSGRADTQYF
>NA|NA|TRBJ1-1|TRBV5-1
TGCGCCAGCAGCCGTGTGGGGGGGAACACTGAAGCTTTCTTT
CASSRVGGNTEAFF
>TRBD1|few|TRBJ2-7|TRBV25-1
TGTGCCAGCAGTGCATCGACAGGGGAGAGGTCCTACGAGCAGTACTTC
CASSASTGERSYEQYF
>NA|NA|TRBJ2-2|TRBV12-5
TGTGCTAGTGGTTTGGTAATCAGCAGAGGTGTCCCCGGGGAGCTGTTTTTT
CASGLVISRGVPGELFF
>TRBD1|NA|TRBJ1-1|TRBV10-3
TGTGCCATCAGCCCCCGGACAGGGGCGTCCACTGAAGCTTTCTTT
CAISPRTGASTEAFF
>TRBD1|NA|TRBJ1-2|TRBV9
TGTGCCAGCATCCCGGAGGGGGCATTTGGCTACACCTTC
CASIPEGAFGYTF
>TRBD2|NA|TRBJ2-7|TRBV2
TGTGCCAGCAAGATCACCGGGACTAGCGGATACGAGCAGTACTTC
CASKITGTSGYEQYF
>TRBD1|NA|TRBJ1-5|TRBV10-3
TGTGCCAGCAGGGGCACCAAGACAGGGCCGGGTCAGCCCCAGCATTTT
CASRGTKTGPGQPQHF
>NA|NA|TRBJ1-4|TRBV29-1
TGCAGCGTTGGACCAGGGCGGGAAAAACTGTTTTTT
CSVGPGREKLFF
>NA|NA|TRBJ2-7|TRBV29-1
TGCAGCGTTGACCAGGGAATAAGGGAGCAGTACTTC
CSVDQGIREQYF
>NA|once|TRBJ2-1|TRBV6-1
TGTGCCAGCAGTGAACCACGAAAGGGGGGCCACAATGAGCAGTTCTTC
CASSEPRKGGHNEQFF
>TRBD2|NA|TRBJ2-7|TRBV10-3
TGTGCCATCAGGGACGCCGGGACTAGCGGGAGATCCGGCGAGCAGTACTTC
CAIRDAGTSGRSGEQYF
>NA|NA|TRBJ2-6|TRBV3-1/TRBV3-2
TGTGCCAGCAGCCTCCAGGGCTCTGGGGCCAACGTCCTGACTTTC
CASSLQGSGANVLTF
>TRBD2|NA|TRBJ2-7|TRBV3-1/TRBV3-2
TGTGCCAGCAGCCAAGGACTAGCGGGAGTATACGAGCAGTACTTC
CASSQGLAGVYEQYF
>NA|NA|TRBJ1-1|TRBV6-5
TGTGCCAGCAGCATCGGGGGTACTGAAGCTTTCTTT
CASSIGGTEAFF
>NA|NA|TRBJ2-5|TRBV2
TGTGCCAGCAGTGTAAGCGGTAGCTGGGAGACCCAGTACTTC
CASSVSGSWETQYF
>NA|NA|TRBJ2-1|TRBV21-1
TGTGCCAGACAACTAAAACCGGACAGGGCCGCCAATGAGCAGTTCTTC
CARQLKPDRAANEQFF
>TRBD1|NA|TRBJ2-5|TRBV30
TGTGCCTGGAGTGTACTGGGACAGGGGCAAGAGACCCAGTACTTC
CAWSVLGQGQETQYF
>NA|NA|TRBJ2-7|TRBV5-1
TGCGCCAGCAGCTTTACGGGAACCACTACCGAGCAGTACTTC
CASSFTGTTTEQYF
>TRBD2|few|TRBJ2-1|TRBV3-1/TRBV3-2
TGTGCCAGCAGCCAGCCGGGACTAGCGGGAGAGAATGAGCAGTTCTTC
CASSQPGLAGENEQFF
>NA|NA|TRBJ1-2|TRBV6-5
TGTGCCAGCAGGACAGGAGGGACTTTTTATGGCTACACCTTC
CASRTGGTFYGYTF